Given below is one T cell receptor (beta chain) in context. This sample is part of a study of blood T cell repertoires in COVID-19. Study-wide background: Both acute and convalescent COVID-19 samples were obtained from the United States, Italy and Spain. Nucleic acid was either cDNA or gDNA, and it came from T cells, B-cell-depleted T cells, or PBMCs.

Seattle-derived patients entered the study during active infection and were followed longitudinally. Germline loops: CDR1 SGDLS, CDR2 YYNGEE. V was pared by 4 bases and J by 16 bases, with 13 bases of the junction left unmatched. The CDR3 totals 13 residues. In the authors' workflow: Amplified reference gene primers provided the basis for estimating nucleated cell counts. Produced via immunoSEQ multiplex PCR; TCRdb's table is partial and in-frame only. V, J and clone size reflect that table, while D and trimming were determined from the DNA. The table records 79,000 or so clones, roughly 84% of them present only once.

The source material was peripheral blood. The TCR was taken from a man aged 60-69 years with COVID-19, enrolled during active disease. The chain links TRBV9 to TRBJ2-1; TRBD2 aligns across 8 bases. CDR3 coding DNA: TGTGCCAGCAGCCCAAACGAAGCGGGAGTGCGATTCTTC. This encodes CASSPNEAGVRFF.